Each of the 12 T cell receptor beta chains below was sequenced from the same sample in a study of graft-versus-host responses after intestinal transplantation. Sequencing was performed with immunoSEQ multiplex PCR; in TCRdb, only in-frame clones are kept and a portion is missing. The sample has about 80,000 clones, roughly 90% seen once. The sample consisted of PBMCs, taken 98 days after intestinal transplantation. The receptor source for this set is a human patient who received an intestinal transplant, so some T cells may come from the graft donor.

The chain carries TRBV19 and TRBJ2-7; D is unclear. Germline V lookup: CDR1 LNHDA, CDR2 SQIVND (reference sequence). V was trimmed by 1 base and J by 6 bases, leaving 10 bases between them. CDR3 length: 13 amino acids. In DNA form, the CDR3 reads TGTGCCAGTAGTATAGTAGTCTTCGGCGAGCAGTACTTC. It encodes CASSIVVFGEQYF.

This chain connects TRBV27 to TRBJ2-3; D is uncertain. The CDR3 length is 14 residues. Per the germline V gene, CDR1 is MNHEY and CDR2 is SMNVEV (reference sequence). Trimming took off 2 bases at V and 5 bases at J, with 11 bases between the two ends. The CDR3 DNA sequence: TGTGCCAGCAGTTTACCCGGTCCCGGAGATACGCAGTATTTT. This encodes CASSLPGPGDTQYF.

The chain joins TRBV7-2 to TRBJ2-1, with a tentative D call TRBD2 (5 bases). The CDR3 is 13 amino acids. V lost 9 bases to trimming and J lost 4 bases, with 13 bases between them. Germline loops: CDR1 SGHTA, CDR2 FQGNSA. The CDR3 DNA sequence: TGTGCCAGGAGCCTAGGGAGTTACAATGAGCAGTTCTTC. Its translation: CARSLGSYNEQFF.

This clone was recorded a few times. The V gene is TRBV10-3, the J gene TRBJ1-5; TRBD1 might be the D (6 bases). Germline CDR1 is ENHRY and CDR2 is SYGVKD. V lost 11 bases, J lost 5 bases, and 16 bases lay in between. The CDR3 spans 13 residues. CDR3 residues: CAAQGGWDQPQHF. The CDR3 bases are TGTGCCGCACAAGGGGGGTGGGATCAGCCCCAGCATTTT.

A few counts support this clone. The CDR3 region is CASSQDRGDGYQPQHF. In DNA, the CDR3 is TGTGCCAGCAGCCAAGATCGAGGTGACGGGTATCAGCCCCAGCATTTT. This chain links TRBV4-2 with TRBJ1-5; D is undetermined. The CDR3 totals 16 residues. Germline-derived CDR1 and CDR2 are LGHNA and YNFKEQ. Trimming removed 0 bases at V and 5 bases at J, with 14 bases between.

This chain connects TRBV5-8 to TRBJ1-4; D is undetermined. Looked up from germline, CDR1 is SGHTS and CDR2 is YDEGEE. Trimming removed 2 bases at V and 3 bases at J, with 17 bases between. The CDR3 contains 17 residues. CDR3 sequence: CASSFRDSTRPNEKLFF. CDR3 DNA sequence: TGTGCCAGCAGCTTCCGGGATTCGACCCGGCCTAATGAAAAACTGTTTTTT.

The V gene is TRBV2, the J gene TRBJ2-7; TRBD2 matches at 9 bases. The CDR3 contains 18 residues. CDR1 SNHLY and CDR2 FYNNEI come from the germline V gene. V was clipped by 6 bases and J by 2 bases; unmatched bases: 17. CDR3 in amino acids: CASSPLRLLAGPTYEQYF. In DNA, the CDR3 is TGTGCCAGCAGCCCCCTTCGACTTCTAGCGGGGCCCACCTACGAGCAGTACTTC.

This clone was recorded once. The chain employs TRBV6-5 and TRBJ2-5; TRBD2 matches 9 bases. The end of the DNA aligns better with TRBJ2-7, so the J call may be wrong. The CDR3 covers 16 residues. Germline V gene sequence: CDR1 MNHEY, CDR2 SVGAGI. The CDR3 DNA sequence: TGTGCCAGCAGTTACGGAACAGCGGGAGGCACCTACGAGCAGTACTTC. Translation: CASSYGTAGGTYEQYF.

This chain connects TRBV30 to TRBJ1-3; no firm D call. Trimming removed 2 bases at V and 7 bases at J, with 6 bases between. The V gene's germline CDR1 is GTSNPN and CDR2 SVGIG (reference sequence). The CDR3 runs 11 residues. CDR3 sequence (DNA): TGTGCCTGGAGTAGTTTTAACACCATATATTTT. Encoded protein: CAWSSFNTIYF.

The rearrangement uses TRBV6-1 and TRBJ1-5, with D unclear. CDR3 size: 11 residues. V was shortened by 1 base and J by 6 bases, with 1 base between the two germline ends. Per germline, CDR1 MNHNS and CDR2 SASEGT. This chain's CDR3 is CASSEGQPQHF. Here the CDR3 DNA reads TGTGCCAGCAGTGAAGGTCAGCCCCAGCATTTT.

CDR3: CASSERAWRENLQLGTGELFF. DNA of the CDR3: TGCGCCAGCAGTGAGAGGGCGTGGCGGGAAAACCTGCAACTCGGCACCGGGGAGCTGTTTTTT. The chain couples TRBV10-2 to TRBJ2-2; perhaps TRBD2 as D (6 bases). CDR3 length equals 21 residues. Trimming removed 2 bases from V and 4 bases from J, with 29 bases in between. The germline gives CDR1 WSHSY, CDR2 SAAADI.

The genes are TRBV18 and TRBJ1-1; D gene ambiguous. The length of the CDR3 is 14 residues. Germline lookup yields CDR1 KGHSH and CDR2 LQKENI. V was trimmed by 3 bases and J by 1 base, leaving 9 bases between them. CDR3 residues: CASSPLVQNTEAFF. DNA for the CDR3: TGTGCCAGCTCACCGCTGGTCCAGAACACTGAAGCTTTCTTT.